This is a list of T cell receptor beta chains from one sample in a study of shared clonotypes between healthy human individuals. Sequencing was performed with immunoSEQ multiplex PCR; in TCRdb, only in-frame clones are kept and a portion is missing. The sample carries 900,000 to 1,200,000 clones, 70% to 80% recorded once. Sequencing used memory CD4+ T cells from PBMCs. The source of these receptors is a man aged 18 to 30 in good health. Some clones in this sample may be carry-over from other donors' samples. Each CDR3 is given without its conserved first and last residue.

V	J	CDR3
TRBV4-3	TRBJ2-7	ASSQDLGTKSYEQY
TRBV25-1	TRBJ2-7	ASSLTNYEQY
TRBV29-1	TRBJ2-2	SVRQGQARELF
TRBV5-1	TRBJ2-1	ASSLAGTSAYNEQF
TRBV28	TRBJ1-3	ASKEGAGGNTIY
TRBV6-5	TRBJ1-2	ASSPGTATGYT
TRBV4-3	TRBJ2-1	ASSQEGTWNEQF
TRBV28	TRBJ1-5	ASREGQGSQPQH
TRBV11-3	TRBJ2-2	ASSLAPNTGELF
TRBV5-1	TRBJ2-5	ASSLNLATQETQY
TRBV7-2	TRBJ2-1	ASSNPTGFSYNEQF
TRBV7-6	TRBJ2-4	ASSLLAGGGDIQY
TRBV6-6	TRBJ2-7	ASSPPRASSYEQY
TRBV18	TRBJ1-1	ASSPTRTEAF
TRBV18	TRBJ1-4	ASSPPSGTGNEKLF
TRBV6-6	TRBJ1-2	ASSPTGDGYT
TRBV23-1	TRBJ2-7	ASSGTGGSYEQY
TRBV9	TRBJ2-3	ASSVGGSTPHEQY
TRBV27	TRBJ1-5	ASSSTGAGSNQPQH
TRBV5-1	TRBJ2-2	ASRGTVPGTGELF
TRBV2	TRBJ1-1	ASRPGSENTEAF
TRBV30	TRBJ1-1	AWSGRGQGTEAF
TRBV18	TRBJ2-3	ASSGQFDTQY
TRBV6-6	TRBJ2-3	ASSWGAGGTDTQY
TRBV28	TRBJ1-4	ASSLRQGVAEKLF
TRBV7-2	TRBJ2-2	ASSLFGTANTGELF
TRBV7-2	TRBJ2-3	ASSLIDSTIFSTDTQY
TRBV29-1	TRBJ2-3	SASGGGGGTDTQY
TRBV19	TRBJ1-2	ASSIGQGGYGYT
TRBV7-9	TRBJ2-7	ASSRLRGDGTSYEQY
TRBV10-3	TRBJ1-2	AISKGQPNYGYT
TRBV7-3	TRBJ2-1	ASSLLGGTTYNEQF
TRBV5-6	TRBJ1-2	ASSLLGVVYGYT
TRBV5-1	TRBJ2-3	ASSLLEGAGGLTDTQY
TRBV2	TRBJ1-3	ASSANTAGNTIY
TRBV5-1	TRBJ2-7	ASSLLAEAYEQY
TRBV30	TRBJ1-1	AWSPGSNTEAF
TRBV5-1	TRBJ2-1	ASSSSRGDDNEQF
TRBV7-2	TRBJ2-2	ASSLGPYDGELF